The clone carrying this T cell receptor (beta chain) showed up many times. The sample originates from a study of Graves' ophthalmopathy and Graves' hyperthyroidism. The study amplified TCR beta CDR3 regions using RNA transcripts. HTBI primers were used in a first-round RT-PCR, which preceded a second-round multiplex PCR. MiXCR, applied by TCRdb to the multiplex PCR reads, yields one record per CDR3 protein. In the table there are approximately 640,000 distinct CDR3 sequences, about two fifths of which are singletons. Deletions cut 3 bases from V and 0 bases from J, with 9 bases between. This CDR3 region has 15 residues. The germline V gene has CDR1 LNHDA and CDR2 SQIVND (reference sequence).

The chain combines TRBV19 with TRBJ1-5; D is undetermined. Sequenced sample: peripheral blood. The source of this sequence is an adult man with Graves' ophthalmopathy. The CDR3 DNA sequence: TGTGCCAGTAGTATTGCCGGAACTAGCAATCAGCCCCAGCATTTT. It encodes CASSIAGTSNQPQHF.